The clone carrying this TCR beta chain was picked up one time. Using immunoSEQ multiplex PCR, the repertoire was profiled, and TCRdb retains in-frame clones only, with some absent. The data hold 200,000 or so clones, with 87% observed a single time. This specimen belongs to a study of cytomegalovirus exposure and HLA in healthy donors. The overall study: Both the roughly 120 validation repertoires and the 500 to 700 first-cohort repertoires used the same platform, as reported by a later analysis.

Trimming took off 0 bases at V and 5 bases at J, with 16 bases between the two ends. Germline CDR1 and CDR2: MNHEY and SVGAGI. The CDR3 runs to 16 residues. This sequence was found in a woman between 18 and 30 years old in good health and CMV-seropositive. The gene calls are TRBV6-5 and TRBJ2-5, with a possible D match to TRBD1 (8 bases). The specimen sequenced was PBMCs. The CDR3 here is CASSYSGQAAGETQYF. CDR3 bases: TGTGCCAGCAGTTACTCGGGACAGGCAGCGGGGGAGACCCAGTACTTC.